The 2 T cell receptor beta chains below come from one sample, sequenced in a study of regulatory T cells in long-lasting Graves disease. Arm-PCR of CDR3 regions with iRepertoire HTBI primers generated TCR beta libraries. TCRdb called the multiplex PCR reads again in MiXCR, with one record for every CDR3 protein. The table lists under 500,000 distinct CDR3 sequences, about 20% of them singletons. Time point denoted: persistent/refractory GD, antithyroid drugs over 5 years with positive TRAb. Researchers made the TCR library from RNA that was extracted from PBMCs. Sequenced material: peripheral blood mononuclear cells (PBMCs), taken when the disease was refractory, from a patient treated with antithyroid drugs. The receptors shown here come from a female donor with Graves disease.

This clonotype came up a few times. J is TRBJ2-2 and V is TRBV29-1, with D possibly matching TRBD1 (5 bases). The V and J ends lost 4 bases and 2 bases respectively, with 14 bases between them. Germline V lookup: CDR1 SQVTM, CDR2 ANQGSEA. There are 15 residues in the CDR3. CDR3 nucleotide sequence: TGCAGCGTTGTATCCACGGACACAAACACCGGGGAGCTGTTTTTT. It specifies CSVVSTDTNTGELFF.

This clonotype was seen only a few times. This chain links TRBV12-5 with TRBJ2-1; D is undetermined. Germline CDR1 and CDR2: LGHNT and FRNRAP. Between the trimmed V and J ends, which lost 6 bases and 8 bases, there was a span of 11 bases. This CDR3 spans 12 amino acids. CDR3 loop: CASGPRSDEQFF. DNA of the CDR3: TGTGCTAGTGGCCCCCGGTCGGATGAGCAGTTCTTC.